A selection of T cell receptor beta chains follows, all from one sample in a study of T cells expressing NK-cell markers. Reprocessing the 5' RACE reads, TCRdb reports a single entry for every CDR3 protein and omits DNA. This sample's clone table lists roughly 390,000 distinct CDR3 sequences. Sequenced sample: blood T cells: a sorted CD56 or NKG2C T cell subset, CD4+ or CD8+ T cells, or bulk PBMC T cells (not recorded which). The receptors were sampled from a man aged 18-69 years in good health. CDR3s include the opening cysteine and the closing phenylalanine or tryptophan.

J gene: TRBJ1-1
V gene: TRBV6-1
CDR3 protein: CASSTGVKNTEAFF

J gene: TRBJ2-5
V gene: TRBV6-1
CDR3 protein: CASRTPGNMETQYF

J gene: TRBJ1-5
V gene: TRBV6-5
CDR3 protein: CASSLDRTTQPQYF

J gene: TRBJ2-1
V gene: TRBV9
CDR3 protein: CASDPGGGNEQFF

J gene: TRBJ1-4
V gene: TRBV20-1
CDR3 protein: CSASLNQMKGKLFF

J gene: TRBJ2-3
V gene: TRBV5-1
CDR3 protein: CASSLAFTDTQYF

J gene: TRBJ2-7
V gene: TRBV9
CDR3 protein: CASSVSGSYEQYF

J gene: TRBJ1-1
V gene: TRBV6-5
CDR3 protein: CASSYRGGAFGGNTEAFF

J gene: TRBJ2-1
V gene: TRBV6-2/TRBV6-3
CDR3 protein: CASRATGTPEQFF

J gene: TRBJ2-1
V gene: TRBV6-2/TRBV6-3
CDR3 protein: CASSYSGARGQFF

J gene: TRBJ2-1
V gene: TRBV6-5
CDR3 protein: CASSWGGGRNNEQFF